Presented here are 32 T cell receptor beta chains from one specimen sequenced in a study of T cell responses to AZD1222 COVID-19 vaccine. Produced via immunoSEQ multiplex PCR; TCRdb's table is partial and in-frame only. The data show about 86,000 clones, with 90% seen just once and approximately 3% held by the top ten. The sample here was peripheral blood, taken on day 0 of AZD1222 vaccination. These receptors came from an adult in good health.

The chain recombines TRBV6-6 with TRBJ1-4; 10 bases map to TRBD1. This CDR3 is 13 amino acids long. The junction had 7 bases not matched to a gene; V was cut back by 6 bases and J by 12 bases. CDR1 MNHNY and CDR2 SVGAGI come from the germline V gene (reference sequence). CDR3 amino acids: CASSTGTGVELFF. The CDR3 coding sequence is TGTGCCAGCAGCACCGGGACAGGGGTTGAACTGTTTTTT.

This chain uses TRBV27 with TRBJ2-3; TRBD1 might be the D (5 bases). The CDR3 has 12 residues. The V gene lost 4 bases and the J gene lost 5 bases, with 7 bases spanning the gap. In germline, CDR1 is MNHEY, CDR2 SMNVEV (reference sequence). The CDR3, as DNA: TGTGCCAGCAGTTGGGGCAGAGATACGCAGTATTTT. It encodes CASSWGRDTQYF.

This rearrangement joins TRBV27 to TRBJ1-1, with TRBD1 identical over 7 bases. Trimming cost V 6 bases and J 4 bases; bases outside gene matches: 14. The length of the CDR3 is 16 residues. Germline V gives CDR1 MNHEY, CDR2 SMNVEV (reference sequence). CDR3 coding DNA: TGTGCCAGCAGGTCCGCGGGACAGATTGAACTCACTGAAGCTTTCTTT. Residues: CASRSAGQIELTEAFF.

The J gene is TRBJ2-1, the V gene TRBV5-4; TRBD2 aligns across 13 bases. There are 17 residues in the CDR3. V lost 2 bases to trimming and J lost 7 bases; unmatched junction nucleotides: 9. CDR1 SGHNT and CDR2 YYREEE come from the germline V gene (reference sequence). As DNA, the CDR3 is TGTGCCAGCAGCTTTAGGACTAGCGGGAGTCTCCTGAATGAGCAGTTCTTC. The encoded protein is CASSFRTSGSLLNEQFF.

The table lists this clone with a count of one. J is TRBJ2-7 and V is TRBV11-2; unclear D gene. The germline gives CDR1 SGHAT, CDR2 FQNNGV. This CDR3 is built from 15 residues. The germline V and J ends were trimmed by 2 bases and 2 bases, with 13 bases remaining between them. CDR3 in DNA: TGTGCCAGCAGCTTACGGGCCCCGTCCCCCTACGAGCAGTACTTC. Protein sequence: CASSLRAPSPYEQYF.

The rearrangement joins TRBV4-1 to TRBJ1-5; D possibly corresponds to TRBD1 (6 bases). The V gene lost 3 bases and the J gene lost 7 bases, with 13 bases spanning the gap. Germline lookup yields CDR1 MGHRA and CDR2 YSYEKL. The CDR3 spans 14 residues. Written as DNA, the CDR3 is TGCGCCAGCAGCCAGCTAGGGGGAGGCCAGCCCCAGCATTTT. Amino acids: CASSQLGGGQPQHF.

The rearrangement uses TRBV30 and TRBJ1-1; D may be TRBD1 (5 bases). Trimming took 3 bases from V and 2 from J, leaving 10 bases between them. The CDR3 sequence is 13 residues long. Per the germline V gene, CDR1 is GTSNPN and CDR2 is SVGIG (reference sequence). The CDR3 protein is CAWSLGANTEAFF. The DNA of the CDR3 is TGTGCCTGGAGCCTCGGGGCAAACACTGAAGCTTTCTTT.

This chain connects TRBV6-5 to TRBJ2-3, with 8 nucleotides matching TRBD1. With 4 bases clipped from V and 1 base from J, the junction kept 4 bases outside the gene matches. Germline CDR1 reads MNHEY; CDR2 reads SVGAGI. There are 15 residues in the CDR3. The CDR3 spells CASSSPGQGTDTQYF. DNA for the CDR3: TGTGCCAGCAGTTCCCCGGGACAGGGCACAGATACGCAGTATTTT.

The rearrangement uses TRBV5-1 and TRBJ1-1; D remains ambiguous. Trimming stripped 5 bases from V and 1 base from J, with 9 bases between. Germline V gives CDR1 SGHRS, CDR2 YFSETQ. The CDR3 extends over 13 amino acids. CDR3 sequence reads: CASRGTPNTEAFF. In nucleotides, the CDR3 is TGCGCCAGCAGGGGTACACCGAACACTGAAGCTTTCTTT.

The chain recombines TRBV3-1 (or the pseudogene TRBV3-2) with TRBJ1-5; D not resolved. This CDR3 has 13 amino acids. CDR1 LGHDT and CDR2 YNNKEL come from the germline V gene (reference sequence). Trimming stripped 1 base from V and 3 bases from J, with 4 bases between. CDR3 sequence (DNA): TGTGCCAGCAGCCAAGGATACAATCAGCCCCAGCATTTT. It translates to CASSQGYNQPQHF.

V usage is TRBV19 and J usage is TRBJ2-7; possible D gene TRBD2, 5 bases. CDR1 and CDR2 (germline): LNHDA, SQIVND (reference sequence). The ends were cut back, 7 bases at V and 5 bases at J, with 12 bases in the middle. This CDR3 region has 12 residues. CDR3 region: CASNDRGNEQYF. The CDR3 DNA follows: TGTGCCAGTAATGATAGAGGGAACGAGCAGTACTTC.

The chain carries TRBV3-1 (or the pseudogene TRBV3-2) and TRBJ1-4; D is unresolved. The V gene's germline CDR1 is LGHDT and CDR2 YNNKEL (reference sequence). The CDR3 consists of 15 residues. Trimming removed 5 bases at V and 1 base at J, with 11 bases between. The CDR3 DNA reads TGTGCCAGCAGCACCTACGCAGGAACTAATGAAAAACTGTTTTTT. This encodes CASSTYAGTNEKLFF.

The chain couples TRBV14 to TRBJ1-2; D is uncertain. In germline, CDR1 is SGHDN, CDR2 FVKESK. V was clipped by 4 bases and J by 4 bases, with 19 bases between them. There are 16 residues in the CDR3. CDR3 nucleotides: TGTGCCAGCAGCCCGGACGCGGTTTTTGCTCGCTATGGCTACACCTTC. Translating it yields CASSPDAVFARYGYTF. Filled out from reference TRBV14 and TRBJ1-2, the complete variable domain reads EAGVTQFPSHSVIEKGQTVTLRCDPISGHDNLYWYRRVMGKEIKFLLHFVKESKQDESGMPNNRFLAERTGGTYSTLKVQPAELEDSGVYFCASSPDAVFARYGYTFGSGTRLTVV.

This clone came up once. The genes are TRBV18 and TRBJ1-2; 8 bases match TRBD1. Unmatched junction bases numbered 9, after V lost 5 bases and J lost 4 bases. Germline V gene sequence: CDR1 KGHSH, CDR2 LQKENI. CDR3 size: 15 residues. CDR3 nucleotides: TGTGCCAGCTCATCCGGACAGGGTCAGGGCTATGGCTACACCTTC. It encodes CASSSGQGQGYGYTF. Drawing the rest from reference TRBV18 and TRBJ1-2, the complete variable domain is NAGVMQNPRHLVRRRGQEARLRCSPMKGHSHVYWYRQLPEEGLKFMVYLQKENIIDESGMPKERFSAEFPKEGPSILRIQQVVRGDSAAYFCASSSGQGQGYGYTFGSGTRLTVV.

This clone came up a few times. This chain uses TRBV19 with TRBJ1-6; D is ambiguous. The germline gives CDR1 LNHDA, CDR2 SQIVND (reference sequence). V lost 7 bases and J 7 bases, leaving 17 bases between the germline ends. The CDR3 loop spans 15 amino acids. For the CDR3, the DNA is TGTGCCAGTACCGCGGGAAGGGATATGAATTCACCCCTCCACTTT. Protein product: CASTAGRDMNSPLHF.

The V and J genes are TRBV19 and TRBJ1-2; D remains ambiguous. Germline V CDR1 and CDR2: LNHDA, SQIVND (reference sequence). V gave up 3 bases and J gave up 4 bases, with 12 bases separating them. The length of the CDR3 is 14 residues. The CDR3: CASSMAESVYGYTF. In DNA form, the CDR3 reads TGTGCCAGTAGTATGGCGGAAAGTGTCTATGGCTACACCTTC.

The V and J genes are TRBV6-5 and TRBJ1-4; unclear D gene. CDR3 size: 14 residues. V lost 6 bases, J lost 0 bases, and 8 bases lay in between. CDR1 is MNHEY, CDR2 SVGAGI, per germline. CDR3 coding DNA: TGTGCCAGCAGGATGTCTTCAACTAATGAAAAACTGTTTTTT. Protein: CASRMSSTNEKLFF.

The J gene is TRBJ1-2, the V gene TRBV3-1 (or the pseudogene TRBV3-2); D gene ambiguous. The CDR3 is 13 amino acids. Germline V lookup: CDR1 LGHDT, CDR2 YNNKEL (reference sequence). Between the trimmed V and J ends, which lost 0 bases and 4 bases, there was a span of 6 bases. Here the CDR3 DNA reads TGTGCCAGCAGCCAAGAGACGAGCTATGGCTACACCTTC. This encodes CASSQETSYGYTF.

This clone was seen once. The rearrangement joins TRBV4-2 to TRBJ2-7; D possibly matches TRBD1 or TRBD2 (5 bases each). Germline loops: CDR1 LGHNA, CDR2 YNFKEQ. This CDR3 spans 14 amino acids. V gave up 4 bases and J gave up 4 bases, with 14 bases separating them. CDR3 residues: CASSPGPDEYEQYF. CDR3 sequence (DNA): TGTGCCAGCAGCCCGGGACCGGATGAATACGAGCAGTACTTC.

This sequence joins TRBV7-3 and TRBJ2-1; 7 positions match TRBD1. Per germline, CDR1 SGHTA and CDR2 FQGTGA. The CDR3 consists of 14 residues. The V and J ends lost 5 bases and 8 bases, in that order; junction bases with no gene match: 9. The CDR3 loop reads CASSRQGLGDEQFF. The CDR3 DNA is TGTGCCAGCAGCCGACAGGGTCTCGGGGATGAGCAGTTCTTC. The whole variable domain, remainder taken from reference TRBV7-3 and TRBJ2-1, is GAGVSQTPSNKVTEKGKYVELRCDPISGHTALYWYRQSLGQGPEFLIYFQGTGAADDSGLPNDRFFAVRPEGSVSTLKIQRTERGDSAVYLCASSRQGLGDEQFFGPGTRLTVL.

This chain links TRBV23-1 with TRBJ1-1; D perhaps matches TRBD1 (6 bases). TRBV23-1 is an open reading frame, and its role is uncertain. The CDR3 is made up of 16 amino acids. V was trimmed by 0 bases and J by 0 bases, leaving 11 bases between them. For the CDR3, the DNA is TGCGCCAGCAGTCAATCGAGAGGGGGTATGAACACTGAAGCTTTCTTT. Its translation: CASSQSRGGMNTEAFF.

In its sample, this clone was seen a few times. The V and J genes are TRBV19 and TRBJ2-6; a weak D match, TRBD1 (6 bases). This CDR3 region has 18 residues. V lost 3 bases, J lost 0 bases, and 15 bases lay in between. Germline V gives CDR1 LNHDA, CDR2 SQIVND (reference sequence). The CDR3: CASSILGGERSGANVLTF. For the CDR3, the DNA is TGTGCCAGTAGTATTCTTGGGGGCGAACGCTCTGGGGCCAACGTCCTGACTTTC.

On this clone itself: This sample also contains other DNA sequences that code for the same CDR3. V and J are TRBV18 and TRBJ2-5; D gene uncertain. Germline V gives CDR1 KGHSH, CDR2 LQKENI. CDR3 length equals 11 residues. Deletions cut 2 bases from V and 5 bases from J, with 3 bases between. The DNA of the CDR3 is TGTGCCAGCTCACCAAGCGAGACCCAGTACTTC. The encoded protein is CASSPSETQYF. The full variable domain, its missing parts supplied by reference TRBV18 and TRBJ2-5, is NAGVMQNPRHLVRRRGQEARLRCSPMKGHSHVYWYRQLPEEGLKFMVYLQKENIIDESGMPKERFSAEFPKEGPSILRIQQVVRGDSAAYFCASSPSETQYFGPGTRLLVL.

The chain has TRBV7-6 and TRBJ2-2; D gene unclear. The germline V gene has CDR1 SGHVS and CDR2 FNYEAQ. Trimming pared 0 bases from V and 8 bases from J, leaving 16 bases between. The CDR3 is 16 residues long. The DNA for the CDR3 is TGTGCCAGCAGCTTAGCGCTTAGCCCCACCTCGGGGGAGCTGTTTTTT. Its protein product is CASSLALSPTSGELFF.

A few counts support this clone. Additional DNA sequences in this sample encode the identical CDR3. The chain couples TRBV9 to TRBJ1-3; no clear D gene. Germline-derived CDR1 and CDR2 are SGDLS and YYNGEE. CDR3 length equals 12 residues. The ends were cut back, 0 bases at V and 4 bases at J, with 2 bases in the middle. The CDR3 DNA reads TGTGCCAGCAGCGTAGCCGGAAACACCATATATTTT. Residues: CASSVAGNTIYF.

The V call is TRBV10-1, the J call TRBJ2-3; TRBD2 matches 9 bases. V trimming: 3 bases; J trimming: 0 bases; junction bases outside the gene matches: 10. This CDR3 region has 18 residues. Germline lookup yields CDR1 WNHNN and CDR2 SYGVQD (reference sequence). DNA of the CDR3: TGCGCCAGCAGTGACCCGACCGGGCTAGCGGGAAGCACAGATACGCAGTATTTT. Its protein is CASSDPTGLAGSTDTQYF.

V usage is TRBV24-1 and J usage is TRBJ2-1; the D is unclear. Germline-derived CDR1 and CDR2 are KGHDR and SFDVKD. V lost 3 bases, J lost 6 bases, and 5 bases lay in between. This CDR3 is built from 12 residues. The DNA of the CDR3 is TGTGCCACCAGTGATCCTTTCAATGAGCAGTTCTTC. This gives the protein CATSDPFNEQFF.

This clone has only one observation. V usage is TRBV7-9 and J usage is TRBJ2-7; no clear D gene. The V gene's germline CDR1 is SEHNR and CDR2 FQNEAQ (reference sequence). Trimming removed 5 bases from V and 2 bases from J, with 7 bases in between. The CDR3 consists of 12 residues. CDR3 coding DNA: TGTGCCAGCAGCGGCGGAACCTACGAGCAGTACTTC. Amino acids: CASSGGTYEQYF.

The V gene is TRBV28, the J gene TRBJ2-7; 11 bases align to TRBD2. This CDR3 is 16 amino acids long. V dropped 5 bases and J dropped 6; count of bases not matched to a gene: 12. Germline V CDR1 and CDR2: MDHEN, SYDVKM. The CDR3 spells CASSPPTSGSGGEQYF. The CDR3 region has the DNA TGTGCCAGCAGTCCACCCACTAGCGGGAGTGGAGGCGAGCAGTACTTC.

The chain is built from TRBV27 and TRBJ2-1; no clear D. Per the germline V gene, CDR1 is MNHEY and CDR2 is SMNVEV (reference sequence). CDR3 size: 15 residues. Trimming pared 2 bases from V and 0 bases from J, leaving 8 bases between. This chain's CDR3 is CASSLVESSYNEQFF. In nucleotides, the CDR3 is TGTGCCAGCAGTTTAGTGGAGAGCTCCTACAATGAGCAGTTCTTC.

The chain has TRBV6-6 and TRBJ2-7; D call uncertain. Germline V gene lookup returns CDR1 MNHNY and CDR2 SVGAGI (reference sequence). CDR3 length: 13 amino acids. The ends were cut back, 2 bases at V and 3 bases at J, with 8 bases in the middle. CDR3 in amino acids: CASSYQNLYEQYF. In DNA, the CDR3 is TGTGCCAGCAGTTACCAGAACCTCTACGAGCAGTACTTC.

The chain couples TRBV5-1 to TRBJ1-2; TRBD1 might be the D (6 bases). Germline V gene lookup returns CDR1 SGHRS and CDR2 YFSETQ. V was trimmed by 0 bases and J by 8 bases, leaving 8 bases between them. The CDR3 has 12 amino acids. The CDR3 loop reads CASSLAGDGYTF. The CDR3 DNA is TGCGCCAGCAGCTTGGCAGGGGACGGCTACACCTTC.